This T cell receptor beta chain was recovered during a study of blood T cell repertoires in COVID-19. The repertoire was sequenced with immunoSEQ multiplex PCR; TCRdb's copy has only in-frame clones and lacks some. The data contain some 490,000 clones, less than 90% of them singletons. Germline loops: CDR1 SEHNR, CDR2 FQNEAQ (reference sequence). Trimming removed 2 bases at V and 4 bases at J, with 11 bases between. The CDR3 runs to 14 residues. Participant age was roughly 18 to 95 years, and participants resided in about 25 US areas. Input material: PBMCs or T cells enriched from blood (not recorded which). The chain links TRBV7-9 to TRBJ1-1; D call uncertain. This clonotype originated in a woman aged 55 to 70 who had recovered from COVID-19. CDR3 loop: CASSLSRRGTEAFF. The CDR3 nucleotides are TGTGCCAGCAGCTTATCCAGGCGGGGCACTGAAGCTTTCTTT.